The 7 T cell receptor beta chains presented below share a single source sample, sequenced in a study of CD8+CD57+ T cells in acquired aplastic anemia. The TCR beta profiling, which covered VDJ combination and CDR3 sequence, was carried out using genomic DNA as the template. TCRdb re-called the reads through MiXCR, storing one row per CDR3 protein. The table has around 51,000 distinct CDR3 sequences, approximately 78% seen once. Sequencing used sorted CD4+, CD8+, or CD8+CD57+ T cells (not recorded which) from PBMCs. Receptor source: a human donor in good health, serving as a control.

The CDR3 bases are TGTGCCACCAGTGATCGAGGGTCCTATAGCAATCAGCCCCAGCATTTT. As protein: CATSDRGSYSNQPQHF. This rearrangement joins TRBV24-1 to TRBJ1-5; D unclear. The CDR3 covers 16 residues. CDR1 is KGHDR and CDR2 is SFDVKD in the germline V gene. Trimming removed 3 bases at V and 0 bases at J, with 11 bases between.

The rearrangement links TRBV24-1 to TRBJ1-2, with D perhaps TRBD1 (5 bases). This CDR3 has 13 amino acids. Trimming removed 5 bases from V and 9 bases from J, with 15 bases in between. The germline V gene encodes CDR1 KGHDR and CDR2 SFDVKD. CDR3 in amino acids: CATSGAGLDRYTF. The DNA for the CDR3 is TGTGCCACCAGTGGTGCGGGGCTGGATCGCTACACCTTC.

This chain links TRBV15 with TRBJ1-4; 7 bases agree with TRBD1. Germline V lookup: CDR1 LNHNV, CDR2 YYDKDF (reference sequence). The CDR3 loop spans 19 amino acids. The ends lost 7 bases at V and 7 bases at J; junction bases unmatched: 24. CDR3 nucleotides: TGTGCCACCAACAGGGATACTTATAGACAGGGAGGACTTGGTGAAAAACTGTTTTTT. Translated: CATNRDTYRQGGLGEKLFF.

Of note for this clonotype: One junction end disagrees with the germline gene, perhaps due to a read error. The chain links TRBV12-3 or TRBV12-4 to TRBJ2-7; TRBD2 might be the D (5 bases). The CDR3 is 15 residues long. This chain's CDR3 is CAGSPAVGSSYEQYF. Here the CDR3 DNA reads TGTGCCGGCAGTCCCGCCGTGGGGAGCTCCTACGAGCAGTACTTC.

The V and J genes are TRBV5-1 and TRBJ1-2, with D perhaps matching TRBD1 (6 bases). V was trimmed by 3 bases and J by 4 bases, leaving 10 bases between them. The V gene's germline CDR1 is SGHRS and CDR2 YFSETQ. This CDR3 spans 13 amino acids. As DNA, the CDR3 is TGCGCCAGCAGCTGGACAGAGACCTATGGCTACACCTTC. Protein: CASSWTETYGYTF.

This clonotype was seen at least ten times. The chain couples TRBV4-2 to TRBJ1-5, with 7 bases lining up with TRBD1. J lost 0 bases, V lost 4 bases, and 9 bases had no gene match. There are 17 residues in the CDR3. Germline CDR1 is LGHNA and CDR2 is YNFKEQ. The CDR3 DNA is TGTGCCAGCAGCCCGGTCCGGACAGGCCTTAGCAATCAGCCCCAGCATTTT. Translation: CASSPVRTGLSNQPQHF.

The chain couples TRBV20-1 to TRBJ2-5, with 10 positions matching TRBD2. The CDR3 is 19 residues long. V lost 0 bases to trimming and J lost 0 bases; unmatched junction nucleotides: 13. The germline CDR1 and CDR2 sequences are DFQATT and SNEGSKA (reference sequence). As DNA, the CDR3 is TGCAGTGCTAGAGATTTCCTTGGGGAGCGGGGGGGGTACCAAGAGACCCAGTACTTC. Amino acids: CSARDFLGERGGYQETQYF.